This T cell receptor beta chain was sequenced for a study of blood T cell repertoires in COVID-19. Study information: Whether acute or convalescent, the COVID-19 samples came from the United States, Italy and Spain. T cells, B-cell-depleted T cells, or PBMCs supplied cDNA or gDNA.

The authors' processing: The assay estimated nucleated cells by amplifying reference gene primers. Sequencing was performed with immunoSEQ multiplex PCR; in TCRdb, only in-frame clones are kept and a portion is missing. That table furnishes V, J and clone size, whereas the DNA furnished D and trimming. The sample shows 200,000 or so clones, 80% to 90% of them seen only once. The sample taken for sequencing was peripheral blood. The TCR comes from a human donor in a cohort sampled during active COVID-19.

The CDR3 sequence: CASSLTGGQSDTQYF. CDR3 nucleotide sequence: TGTGCCAGCAGCCTGACCGGGGGACAGTCAGATACGCAGTATTTT. This chain links TRBV7-9 with TRBJ2-3; D may be TRBD1 (7 bases). V shed 5 bases and J shed 4 bases, with 16 bases lying between them. The CDR3 consists of 15 residues. Germline CDR1 SEHNR, CDR2 FQNEAQ (reference sequence). Full variable domain (missing parts from reference TRBV7-9 and TRBJ2-3): DTGVSQNPRHKITKRGQNVTFRCDPISEHNRLYWYRQTLGQGPEFLTYFQNEAQLEKSRLLSDRFSAERPKGSFSTLEIQRTEQGDSAMYLCASSLTGGQSDTQYFGPGTRLTVL.